This is a list of T cell receptor beta chains from one sample in a study of shared clonotypes between healthy human individuals. The method was immunoSEQ multiplex PCR; TCRdb's version includes in-frame clones alone and lacks a portion of them. The sample holds 300,000 to 350,000 clones, more than 60% seen once. The sequenced sample was memory CD4+ T cells sorted from blood. The source of these receptors is a man in his thirties or forties in good health. The CDR3 runs from the conserved cysteine through the conserved F or W. A D gene is named only where the DNA matches it firmly. Rows give clone size only sometimes, using once, few, many, or a class for an expanded clone.

.	.	TRBV14	TRBJ2-7	TGTGCCAGCAGCCGACCAGGGGTCTACGAGCAGTACTTC	CASSRPGVYEQYF
.	.	TRBV5-1	TRBJ2-3	TGCGCCAGCAGCTTGGGATATGATCGTGATACGCAGTATTTT	CASSLGYDRDTQYF
.	many	TRBV7-2	TRBJ2-2	TGTGCCAGCAGCTTAGGATGGGCCGCCGGGGAGCTGTTTTTT	CASSLGWAAGELFF
.	.	TRBV6-1	TRBJ2-5	TGTGCCAGCAAAGGGACTTACCAAGAGACCCAGTACTTC	CASKGTYQETQYF
TRBD2	.	TRBV7-2	TRBJ2-3	TGTGCCAGCAGCAGGGGAGGGAACACAGATACGCAGTATTTT	CASSRGGNTDTQYF
.	.	TRBV5-6	TRBJ2-2	TGTGCCAGCAGCTCATTGGGACAAGCTAACACCGGGGAGCTGTTTTTT	CASSSLGQANTGELFF
TRBD1	.	TRBV30	TRBJ2-4	TGTGCCTGGAGTCGGGACAGGGGGTATGGAAACATTCAGTACTTC	CAWSRDRGYGNIQYF
TRBD1	.	TRBV2	TRBJ2-7	TGTGCCAGCAGTGAAGGACAGGGGGCTTACGAGCAGTACTTC	CASSEGQGAYEQYF
.	many	TRBV28	TRBJ1-2	TGTGCCAGCAGTGCCAATAACAGGGTATATGGCTACACCTTC	CASSANNRVYGYTF
TRBD1	.	TRBV6-1	TRBJ1-4	TGTGCCAGCAGTGGGGGGACAGCCTCAACTAATGAAAAACTGTTTTTT	CASSGGTASTNEKLFF
.	many	TRBV11-2	TRBJ2-1	TGTGCCAGCAGCTTAGAACTTGAGCAGTTCTTC	CASSLELEQFF
TRBD1	.	TRBV5-1	TRBJ2-3	TGCGCCAGCAGCCCGGGACAGAGCACAGATACGCAGTATTTT	CASSPGQSTDTQYF
TRBD2	.	TRBV2	TRBJ2-1	TGTGCCAGCAGTATGCTAGCGGGAGGCTATGAGCAGTTCTTC	CASSMLAGGYEQFF
.	.	TRBV5-6	TRBJ2-7	TGTGCCAGCAGCTTATGGACCCTCTACGAGCAGTACTTC	CASSLWTLYEQYF
.	many	TRBV18	TRBJ2-1	TGTGCCAGCTCACAGACGGTGGATGAGCAGTTCTTC	CASSQTVDEQFF
TRBD2	many	TRBV15	TRBJ2-1	TGTGCCACCAGCAGAGAACTAGCGGGAGGGACCCCCCAGTTCTTC	CATSRELAGGTPQFF
.	few	TRBV19	TRBJ1-5	TGTGCCAGTACGACATGGGGGGCTGTCAATCAGCCCCAGCATTTT	CASTTWGAVNQPQHF
TRBD2	.	TRBV27	TRBJ2-1	TGTGCCAGCAGAAGTAGACTAGCGGGAAACCTAGGGGCCCCTTACAATGAGCAGTTCTTC	CASRSRLAGNLGAPYNEQFF
.	.	TRBV9	TRBJ2-2	TGTGCCAGCAGCGTGTACCCCCCGAGGGGGTCCGGGGAGCTGTTTTTT	CASSVYPPRGSGELFF
.	.	TRBV29-1	TRBJ1-4	TGCAGCGTCGTCGACGGAGAAAAACTGTTTTTT	CSVVDGEKLFF
TRBD1	.	TRBV25-1	TRBJ2-7	TGTGCCAGCAGTAGATCCGGGACAGCCATCTACGAGCAGTACTTC	CASSRSGTAIYEQYF
.	.	TRBV5-1	TRBJ2-1	TGCGCCAGCAGCTTGGGGAGAGACTCCGGGTTCTTC	CASSLGRDSGFF
.	.	TRBV28	TRBJ1-1	TGTGCCAGCCAACCGGGGGGGAGATGGAACACTGAAGCTTTCTTT	CASQPGGRWNTEAFF
.	.	TRBV5-5	TRBJ2-1	TGTGCCAGCAGCGGGGCTAGCTACAATGAGCAGTTCTTC	CASSGASYNEQFF
TRBD1	once	TRBV4-1	TRBJ2-7	TGCGCCAGCAGCCAATTCGACAGGGGGATTTCCTACGAGCAGTACTTC	CASSQFDRGISYEQYF
.	.	TRBV10-1	TRBJ2-5	TGCGCCAGCAGTGAAGGGACGGCTGCCCAGTACTTC	CASSEGTAAQYF
.	once	TRBV14	TRBJ2-4	TGTGCCAGCAGCGCGTTGGGGTTAGCCAAAAACATTCAGTACTTC	CASSALGLAKNIQYF
TRBD1	.	TRBV7-8	TRBJ1-5	TGTGCCAGCACCCAGGGGGCAGGGTCTTATCAGCCCCAGCATTTT	CASTQGAGSYQPQHF